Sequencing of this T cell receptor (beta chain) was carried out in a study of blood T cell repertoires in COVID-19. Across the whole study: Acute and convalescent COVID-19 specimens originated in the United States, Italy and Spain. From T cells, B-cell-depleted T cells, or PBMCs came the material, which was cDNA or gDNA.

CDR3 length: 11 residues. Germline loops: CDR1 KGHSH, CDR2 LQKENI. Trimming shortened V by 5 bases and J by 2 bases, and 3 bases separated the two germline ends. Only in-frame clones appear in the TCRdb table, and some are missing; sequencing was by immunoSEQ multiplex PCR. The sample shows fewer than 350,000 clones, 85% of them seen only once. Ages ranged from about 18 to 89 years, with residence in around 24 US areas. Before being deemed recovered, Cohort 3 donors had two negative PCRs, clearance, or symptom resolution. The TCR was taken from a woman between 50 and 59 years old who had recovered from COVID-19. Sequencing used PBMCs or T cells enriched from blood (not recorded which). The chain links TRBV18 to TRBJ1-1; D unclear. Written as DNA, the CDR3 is TGTGCCAGCTCAGTAAACACTGAAGCTTTCTTT. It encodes CASSVNTEAFF.